This T cell receptor beta chain was sequenced during a study of T-cell memory formation after mild COVID-19. MiXCR was run by TCRdb on the 5' RACE reads, yielding one entry per CDR3 protein. The repertoire has 300,000 to 400,000 distinct CDR3 sequences, 25% to 30% of them found once; the top ten carry roughly 12%. Looked up from germline, CDR1 is DFQATT and CDR2 is SNEGSKA (reference sequence). The length of the CDR3 is 16 residues. J lost 1 base, V lost 4 bases, and 13 bases had no gene match. The chain couples TRBV20-1 to TRBJ2-7; 7 bases are a match to TRBD2. Sequenced sample: PBMCs or a T cell subset sorted from them (not recorded which). The TCR sequence derives from an adult woman who had mild COVID-19 (a few samples of this study predate the infection). Cell type and time point are not known. The CDR3 protein is CSATELKAGDSYEQYF. The DNA of the CDR3 is TGCAGTGCTACGGAGCTGAAGGCGGGGGATTCCTACGAGCAGTACTTC.